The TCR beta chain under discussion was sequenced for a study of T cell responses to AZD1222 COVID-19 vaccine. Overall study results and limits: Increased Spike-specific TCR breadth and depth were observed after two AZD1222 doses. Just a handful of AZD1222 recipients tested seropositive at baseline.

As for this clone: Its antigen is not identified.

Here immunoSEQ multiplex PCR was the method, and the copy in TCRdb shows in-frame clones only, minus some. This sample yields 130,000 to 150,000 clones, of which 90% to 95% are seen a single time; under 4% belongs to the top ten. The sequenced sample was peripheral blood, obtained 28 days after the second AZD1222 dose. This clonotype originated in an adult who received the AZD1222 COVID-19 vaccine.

The CDR3 DNA sequence: TGTGCCAGTAGTCAAAGCGGCCCCCAGCATTTT. This encodes CASSQSGPQHF. This chain joins TRBV19 and TRBJ1-5; D is unresolved. Germline CDR1 LNHDA, CDR2 SQIVND (reference sequence). This CDR3 spans 11 amino acids. With 5 bases removed from V and 10 bases from J, the gap between germline ends came to 9 bases.